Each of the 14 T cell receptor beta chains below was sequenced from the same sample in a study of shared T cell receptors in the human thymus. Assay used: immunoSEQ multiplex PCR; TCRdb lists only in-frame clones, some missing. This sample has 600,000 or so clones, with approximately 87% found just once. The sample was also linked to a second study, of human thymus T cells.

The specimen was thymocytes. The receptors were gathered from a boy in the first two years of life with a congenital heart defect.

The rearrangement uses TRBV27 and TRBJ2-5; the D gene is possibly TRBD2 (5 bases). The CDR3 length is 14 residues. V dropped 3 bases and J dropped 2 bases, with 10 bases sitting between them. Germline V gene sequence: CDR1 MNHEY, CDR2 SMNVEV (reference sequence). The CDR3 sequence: CASSFKDSQETQYF. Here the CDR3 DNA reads TGTGCCAGCAGTTTCAAGGACTCTCAAGAGACCCAGTACTTC.

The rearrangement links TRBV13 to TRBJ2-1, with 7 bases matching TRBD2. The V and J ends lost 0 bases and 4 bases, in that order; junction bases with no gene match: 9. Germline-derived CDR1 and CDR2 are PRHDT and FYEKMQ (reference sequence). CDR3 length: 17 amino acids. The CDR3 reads CASSLGPSRERYNEQFF. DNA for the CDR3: TGTGCCAGCAGCTTAGGGCCGTCGCGGGAGAGGTACAATGAGCAGTTCTTC. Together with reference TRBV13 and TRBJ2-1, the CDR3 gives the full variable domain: AAGVIQSPRHLIKEKRETATLKCYPIPRHDTVYWYQQGPGQDPQFLISFYEKMQSDKGSIPDRFSAQQFSDYHSELNMSSLELGDSALYFCASSLGPSRERYNEQFFGPGTRLTVL.

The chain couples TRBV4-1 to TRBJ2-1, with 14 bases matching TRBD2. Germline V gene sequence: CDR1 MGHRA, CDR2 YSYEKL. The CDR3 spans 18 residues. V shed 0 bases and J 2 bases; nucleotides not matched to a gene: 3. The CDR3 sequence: CASSQDGTSGRPYNEQFF. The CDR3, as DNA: TGCGCCAGCAGCCAAGACGGGACTAGCGGGAGACCCTACAATGAGCAGTTCTTC.

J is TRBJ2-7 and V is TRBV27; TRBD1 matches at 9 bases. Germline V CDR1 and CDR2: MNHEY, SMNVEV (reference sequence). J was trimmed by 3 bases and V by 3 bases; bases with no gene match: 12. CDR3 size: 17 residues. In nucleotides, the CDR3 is TGTGCCAGCAGTTTTATCCCCGTGGGGGACAGGGACTACGAGCAGTACTTC. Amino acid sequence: CASSFIPVGDRDYEQYF.

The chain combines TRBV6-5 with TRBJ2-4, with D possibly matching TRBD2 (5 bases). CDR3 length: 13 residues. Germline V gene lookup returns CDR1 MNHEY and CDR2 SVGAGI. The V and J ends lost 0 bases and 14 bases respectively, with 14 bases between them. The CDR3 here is CASSYSKEDREYF. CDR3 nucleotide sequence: TGTGCCAGCAGTTACTCGAAGGAGGACCGTGAGTACTTC.

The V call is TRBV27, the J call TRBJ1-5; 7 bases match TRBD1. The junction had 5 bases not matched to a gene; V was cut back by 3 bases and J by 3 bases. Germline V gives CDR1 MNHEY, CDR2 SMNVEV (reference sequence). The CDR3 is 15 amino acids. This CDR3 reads CASSLTGIPNQPQHF. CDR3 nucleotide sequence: TGTGCCAGCAGTTTGACAGGGATACCCAATCAGCCCCAGCATTTT.

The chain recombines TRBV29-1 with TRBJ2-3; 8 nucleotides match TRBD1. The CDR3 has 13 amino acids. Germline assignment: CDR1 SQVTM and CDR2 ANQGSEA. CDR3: CTVDREATDTQYF. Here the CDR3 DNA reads TGCACCGTGGACAGGGAGGCGACAGATACGCAGTATTTT.

The CDR3 DNA reads as TGTGCCACTCATACCCTCCGTGGGGAGGACTATGGCTACACCTTC. Its protein product is CATHTLRGEDYGYTF. The chain carries TRBV28 and TRBJ1-2, with D uncertain. CDR3 size: 15 residues. The V end lost 10 bases, the J end lost 3 bases, and 21 bases lay between the germline ends. Germline V CDR1 and CDR2: MDHEN, SYDVKM.

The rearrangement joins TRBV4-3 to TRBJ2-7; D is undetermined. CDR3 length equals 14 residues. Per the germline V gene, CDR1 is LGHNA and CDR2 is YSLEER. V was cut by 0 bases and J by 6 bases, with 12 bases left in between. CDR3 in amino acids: CASSQDRSFCEQYF. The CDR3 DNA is TGCGCCAGCAGCCAAGATCGTAGTTTCTGCGAGCAGTACTTC.

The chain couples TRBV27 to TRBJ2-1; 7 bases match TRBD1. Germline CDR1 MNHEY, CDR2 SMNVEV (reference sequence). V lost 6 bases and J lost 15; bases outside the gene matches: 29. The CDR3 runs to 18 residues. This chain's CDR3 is CASRPMKLRQGPLWKTFF. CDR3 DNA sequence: TGTGCCAGCAGGCCGATGAAGCTTAGACAGGGACCTCTATGGAAAACGTTCTTC.

CDR3 loop: CASSSLTRDTRPQHF. The CDR3 DNA reads TGTGCCAGCAGTTCCCTCACCCGGGACACGCGGCCCCAGCATTTT. The rearrangement links TRBV28 to TRBJ1-5, with D perhaps matching TRBD1 (6 bases). The CDR3 has 15 residues. Germline V gene lookup returns CDR1 MDHEN and CDR2 SYDVKM. The germline V and J ends were trimmed by 4 bases and 9 bases, with 19 bases remaining between them.

Here the CDR3 DNA reads TGTGCCTGGAGTGTAGCGGGGGGCCAGGAAGAGACCCAGTACTTC. Translation gives CAWSVAGGQEETQYF. The chain couples TRBV30 to TRBJ2-5; 9 positions match TRBD2. CDR3 size: 15 residues. V gave up 0 bases and J gave up 3 bases; unmatched junction bases: 5. Germline-derived CDR1 and CDR2 are GTSNPN and SVGIG (reference sequence).

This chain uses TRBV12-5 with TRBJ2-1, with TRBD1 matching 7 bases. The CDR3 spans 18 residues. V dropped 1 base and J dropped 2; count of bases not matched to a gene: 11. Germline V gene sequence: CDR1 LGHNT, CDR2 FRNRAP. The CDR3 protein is CASGLDRGVSFAYNEQFF. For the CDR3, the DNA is TGTGCTAGTGGTTTGGACAGGGGAGTTTCCTTTGCCTACAATGAGCAGTTCTTC.

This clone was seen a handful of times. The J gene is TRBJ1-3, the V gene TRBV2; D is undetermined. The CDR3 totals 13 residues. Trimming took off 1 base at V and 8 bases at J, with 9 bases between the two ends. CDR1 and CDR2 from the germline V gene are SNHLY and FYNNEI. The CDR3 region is CASSEGIRDTIYF. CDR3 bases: TGTGCCAGCAGTGAAGGAATTCGGGACACCATATATTTT.